Listed below are T cell receptor beta chains from one sample, sequenced in a study of CD8 T cells in Susac syndrome. Each CDR3 protein is one row after TCRdb ran MiXCR on the immunoSEQ multiplex PCR reads. The profile shows 120,000 or so distinct CDR3 sequences, about 96% of them singletons. The specimen was CD4+ T cells from PBMCs. The receptor source for this set is a human donor in good health. CDR3s include the opening cysteine and the closing phenylalanine or tryptophan. A D gene is named only where the DNA matches it firmly. Size values are once, few and many counts, or a class for expanded clones, and some rows have none.

DNA: TGTGCCAGCAGTCCCACAGAGATAAATGGCTACACCTTC; CDR3: CASSPTEINGYTF; size: NA; length: 13; J: TRBJ1-2; D: NA; V: TRBV6-6
DNA: TGTGCCAGCAGCCAAGCGGGACTAGCGGGAGGCAATGAGCAGTTCTTC; CDR3: CASSQAGLAGGNEQFF; size: NA; length: 16; J: TRBJ2-1; D: TRBD2; V: TRBV3-1
DNA: TGTGCCAGCAGTTTTCTGGGACAGGGAACTGAAAACACCATATATTTT; CDR3: CASSFLGQGTENTIYF; size: NA; length: 16; J: TRBJ1-3; D: TRBD1; V: TRBV28
DNA: TGCGCCAGCAGCTCTCCGGGCGAACGGAGCACAGATACGCAGTATTTT; CDR3: CASSSPGERSTDTQYF; size: once; length: 16; J: TRBJ2-3; D: NA; V: TRBV5-1
DNA: TGTGCCAGCAGCCAAGCATCCGGGGAGCTGTTTTTT; CDR3: CASSQASGELFF; size: NA; length: 12; J: TRBJ2-2; D: NA; V: TRBV3-1
DNA: TGTGCCAGCAACGGGGGGGCAGGGGAGCAGTTCTTC; CDR3: CASNGGAGEQFF; size: NA; length: 12; J: TRBJ2-1; D: TRBD2; V: TRBV7-2
DNA: TGCAGCGGGGCCCGGGACTATCAAAGGACCACAGATACGCAGTATTTT; CDR3: CSGARDYQRTTDTQYF; size: NA; length: 16; J: TRBJ2-3; D: TRBD2; V: TRBV29-1
DNA: TGTGCTAGTGGCCTCCTTCCTAACTATGGCTACACCTTC; CDR3: CASGLLPNYGYTF; size: NA; length: 13; J: TRBJ1-2; D: NA; V: TRBV12-5
DNA: TGCAGCGTTCCTAGCGGGAGTAGAGATACGCAGTATTTT; CDR3: CSVPSGSRDTQYF; size: NA; length: 13; J: TRBJ2-3; D: TRBD2; V: TRBV29-1
DNA: TGTGCCACCGTCGGGCGGAACTCCTACGAGCAGTACTTC; CDR3: CATVGRNSYEQYF; size: NA; length: 13; J: TRBJ2-7; D: NA; V: TRBV25-1
DNA: TGTGCCATCAAGCGGGCTAGCGGGAGCCGAGCCGGGGAGCTGTTTTTT; CDR3: CAIKRASGSRAGELFF; size: NA; length: 16; J: TRBJ2-2; D: TRBD2; V: TRBV6-1
DNA: TGTGCCAGCTCCGGCAGGGAAGTCTACGAGCAGTACTTC; CDR3: CASSGREVYEQYF; size: NA; length: 13; J: TRBJ2-7; D: NA; V: TRBV11-2
DNA: TGCAGTGCTAGCGATCCCTCCAAAAACATTCAGTACTTC; CDR3: CSASDPSKNIQYF; size: NA; length: 13; J: TRBJ2-4; D: NA; V: TRBV20-1
DNA: TGTGCCAGCAGTTTCCAGGGACAGGGAAGATACGAGCAGTACTTC; CDR3: CASSFQGQGRYEQYF; size: NA; length: 15; J: TRBJ2-7; D: TRBD1; V: TRBV27
DNA: TGTGCCAGCAGTTTAGGGACTAGCGGGGGACACACCGGGGAGCTGTTTTTT; CDR3: CASSLGTSGGHTGELFF; size: NA; length: 17; J: TRBJ2-2; D: TRBD2; V: TRBV12-3/TRBV12-4
DNA: TGCGCCAGCAGCTTGGACGGGCGAGGGACAGATACGCAGTATTTT; CDR3: CASSLDGRGTDTQYF; size: NA; length: 15; J: TRBJ2-3; D: NA; V: TRBV5-1
DNA: TGTGCCAGCAGTTCCGGGGGAGGGACAGATACGCAGTATTTT; CDR3: CASSSGGGTDTQYF; size: few; length: 14; J: TRBJ2-3; D: TRBD2; V: TRBV12-3/TRBV12-4
DNA: TGTGCCAGCAGGGGGGACAGGGGGCCGGTCGAGCAGTACTTC; CDR3: CASRGDRGPVEQYF; size: NA; length: 14; J: TRBJ2-7; D: TRBD1; V: TRBV2
DNA: TGTGCCAGCAGCTTTCTTACACAGGGGGTCCACGAGCAGTACTTC; CDR3: CASSFLTQGVHEQYF; size: NA; length: 15; J: TRBJ2-7; D: TRBD1; V: TRBV7-9
DNA: TGTGCCAGCAGAACAGGGCCTGAAGCTTTCTTT; CDR3: CASRTGPEAFF; size: NA; length: 11; J: TRBJ1-1; D: NA; V: TRBV6-2/TRBV6-3
DNA: TGCAGCGTTTTAATAGTGGGCGGGTATGAAAAACTGTTTTTT; CDR3: CSVLIVGGYEKLFF; size: NA; length: 14; J: TRBJ1-4; D: NA; V: TRBV29-1
DNA: TGTGCCAGCACGGGGGTCACCCAGGGCGGGGAGCTGTTTTTT; CDR3: CASTGVTQGGELFF; size: once; length: 14; J: TRBJ2-2; D: NA; V: TRBV9
DNA: TGCGCCAGCAGCTTGGCGGTAGGGAGCGGCACAGATACGCAGTATTTT; CDR3: CASSLAVGSGTDTQYF; size: NA; length: 16; J: TRBJ2-3; D: NA; V: TRBV5-1
DNA: TGTGCCAGCTTAGGGGGCCGAAGTACCGGGGAGCTGTTTTTT; CDR3: CASLGGRSTGELFF; size: NA; length: 14; J: TRBJ2-2; D: TRBD1; V: TRBV2
DNA: TGTGCCAGCAGGCTAGCGGGAGGCAGCTCCTACGAGCAGTACTTC; CDR3: CASRLAGGSSYEQYF; size: NA; length: 15; J: TRBJ2-7; D: TRBD2; V: TRBV6-6
DNA: TGTGCCAGTAGACAGACTAGCTTCCAAGAGACCCAGTACTTC; CDR3: CASRQTSFQETQYF; size: NA; length: 14; J: TRBJ2-5; D: TRBD2; V: TRBV19
DNA: TGTGCCAGCAGCTTAGAGGTACAGGGGACCTATGGCTACACCTTC; CDR3: CASSLEVQGTYGYTF; size: NA; length: 15; J: TRBJ1-2; D: TRBD1; V: TRBV7-9
DNA: TGCGCCAGCAGCTCCTTGGGACAGGACCTTAGGACCGGGGAGCTGTTTTTT; CDR3: CASSSLGQDLRTGELFF; size: NA; length: 17; J: TRBJ2-2; D: TRBD1; V: TRBV5-1
DNA: TGCAGTGCGCCACCGGGACAGGGGAAATCCAATGAGCAGTTCTTC; CDR3: CSAPPGQGKSNEQFF; size: NA; length: 15; J: TRBJ2-1; D: TRBD1; V: TRBV20-1
DNA: TGCGCCAGCAGCTTTAACAGGGGGCAACTGTTTTTT; CDR3: CASSFNRGQLFF; size: NA; length: 12; J: TRBJ1-4; D: TRBD1; V: TRBV5-1
DNA: TGCGCCAGCAGCATACGGACTAGCGTGGGTGAGCAGTTCTTC; CDR3: CASSIRTSVGEQFF; size: NA; length: 14; J: TRBJ2-1; D: TRBD2; V: TRBV5-1